This T cell receptor (beta chain) was observed in a study of cytomegalovirus exposure and HLA in healthy donors. Study context: Across some 400 genotyped donors, 81% landed in the Caucasian-associated ancestry cluster.

The length of the CDR3 is 14 residues. Germline CDR1 and CDR2: SGHVS and FQNEAQ. Trimming removed 5 bases at V and 3 bases at J, with 11 bases between. The study ran its PCR with 60 Vbeta and 13 Jbeta primers. Using immunoSEQ multiplex PCR, the repertoire was profiled, and TCRdb retains in-frame clones only, with some absent. The table has approximately 110,000 clones, 73% seen once. Study conclusions and caveats: Sequence variants that were highly shared formed a cluster that was likely a sequencing artifact. Immune exposure information comprised only CMV serostatus.

This clone turned up a few times. Its antigen is as yet unknown. The gene calls are TRBV7-8 and TRBJ1-5; perhaps TRBD1 as D (5 bases). The clonotype originates from a man in his forties in good health and CMV-seronegative. The sequenced sample was PBMCs. CDR3 DNA sequence: TGTGCCAGCAGCCTCGACAGCCTCAATCAGCCCCAGCATTTT. The encoded protein is CASSLDSLNQPQHF.